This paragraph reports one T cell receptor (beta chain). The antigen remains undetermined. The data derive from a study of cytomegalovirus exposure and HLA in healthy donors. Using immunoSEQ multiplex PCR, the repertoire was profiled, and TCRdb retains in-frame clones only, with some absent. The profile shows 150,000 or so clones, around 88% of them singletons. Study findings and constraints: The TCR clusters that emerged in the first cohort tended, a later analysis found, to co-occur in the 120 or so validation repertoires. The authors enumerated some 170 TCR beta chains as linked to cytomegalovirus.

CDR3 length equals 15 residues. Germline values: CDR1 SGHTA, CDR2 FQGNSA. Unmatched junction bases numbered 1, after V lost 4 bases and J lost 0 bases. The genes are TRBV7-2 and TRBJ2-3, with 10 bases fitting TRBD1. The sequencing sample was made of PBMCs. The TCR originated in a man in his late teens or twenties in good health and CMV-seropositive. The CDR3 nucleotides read TGTGCCAGCAGCTCGGACAGGGGGAGCACAGATACGCAGTATTTT. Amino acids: CASSSDRGSTDTQYF.